This T cell receptor (beta chain) originates from a study of human T cells and chemical hapten exposure. Regarding time point: patch test 2, 6 weeks after DPC sensitization. Treatment indicated: therapeutic diphenylcyclopropenone sensitization with weekly scalp DPC. Blood draws came before every patch-test application. Sample donors consisted of patients with alopecia, aged 18 to 70 years, who were suitable for DPC. Many counts were recorded for this clonotype. TCRdb processed the RACE reads anew with MiXCR; each CDR3 protein has one entry. The table lists hundreds of thousands of distinct CDR3 sequences, nearly 6.5% of them singletons, with about 5% in the top ten. The sample consisted of whole blood, taken in connection with sensitization to the hapten diphenylcyclopropenone (DPC). The TCR sequence derives from a woman in her late teens or twenties with alopecia areata. Some clones in this sample may be carry-over from other donors' samples.

CDR3 in DNA: TGCAGTGCGCCGCCTGGGGGTAGCAATCAGCCCCAGCATTTT. This sequence encodes CSAPPGGSNQPQHF. V and J are TRBV20-1 and TRBJ1-5, with D perhaps matching TRBD1 (5 bases). CDR3 length: 14 residues. From germline, CDR1 is DFQATT and CDR2 SNEGSKA (reference sequence). V lost 6 bases, J lost 0 bases, and 12 bases lay in between.